This TCR beta chain was sequenced for a study of blood T cell repertoires in COVID-19. Across the whole study: The analysed material was cDNA or gDNA that came from T cells, B-cell-depleted T cells, or PBMCs.

CDR3 length equals 16 residues. Germline V gene sequence: CDR1 MDHEN, CDR2 SYDVKM. V was pared by 5 bases and J by 8 bases, with 21 bases between. This clone was seen a few times. As handled by the study authors: The authors estimated nucleated cell counts from reference gene primer amplification. Sequencing was performed with immunoSEQ multiplex PCR; in TCRdb, only in-frame clones are kept and a portion is missing. V, J and clone size are taken as reported in that table, and D and trimming were inferred from the DNA itself. The table has hundreds of thousands of clones, 88% seen once. Patients in Seattle were enrolled during active infection, then followed longitudinally.

This TCR derives from a woman aged 25 to 39 with COVID-19, enrolled during active disease. This sequence joins TRBV28 and TRBJ1-4, with D possibly being TRBD1 (5 bases). Sequences were obtained from peripheral blood. The CDR3 coding sequence is TGTGCCAGCAGTCGCCCCCCAGGGCCGCCTAGGGAAAAACTGTTTTTT. Protein: CASSRPPGPPREKLFF. The whole variable domain, filled in from reference TRBV28 and TRBJ1-4, reads DVKVTQSSRYLVKRTGEKVFLECVQDMDHENMFWYRQDPGLGLRLIYFSYDVKMKEKGDIPEGYSVSREKKERFSLILESASTNQTSMYLCASSRPPGPPREKLFFGSGTQLSVL.